The 16 T cell receptor beta chains below come from one sample, sequenced in a study of T and B cells in COVID-19 patients. Multiplex PCR with BIOMED2 TRB-A/B primer pools amplified TRB rearrangements. TCRdb re-derived calls from the multiplex PCR reads in MiXCR, one entry per CDR3 protein. The table has 5,000 to 6,500 distinct CDR3 sequences, 25% to 30% seen once. TRB was amplified from roughly 250-500 ng of blood genomic DNA. The sequenced material came from blood. Receptor source: a human donor with active COVID-19. The donor label of this sample is uncertain.

In its sample, this clonotype is medium-sized. The rearrangement joins TRBV6-5 to TRBJ1-6; D unresolved. Between the trimmed V and J ends, which lost 5 bases and 6 bases, there was a span of 11 bases. Germline CDR1 reads MNHEY; CDR2 reads SVGAGI. This CDR3 has 14 residues. For the CDR3, the DNA is TGTGCCAGCAGTGATGTAAGGGTTAATTCACCCCTCCACTTT. As protein: CASSDVRVNSPLHF.

There are a few counts of this clonotype. The chain recombines TRBV10-3 with TRBJ1-6; D remains ambiguous. Germline V gene lookup returns CDR1 ENHRY and CDR2 SYGVKD. This CDR3 contains 13 residues. V lost 7 bases and J 10 bases, leaving 14 bases between the germline ends. CDR3: CAIKAEPGSPLHF. In DNA form, the CDR3 reads TGTGCCATCAAAGCAGAGCCAGGCTCACCCCTCCACTTT.

This clonotype has only a few counts. This chain links TRBV19 with TRBJ1-3; D remains ambiguous. The CDR3 extends over 16 amino acids. Trimming pared 0 bases from V and 0 bases from J, leaving 9 bases between. In germline, CDR1 is LNHDA, CDR2 SQIVND (reference sequence). CDR3 nucleotides: TGTGCCAGTAGTATAGACAAGGAGAGCTCTGGAAACACCATATATTTT. Its protein is CASSIDKESSGNTIYF.

Remarks on this clonotype: One end of the junction does not line up with germline, which may come from a read error. V usage is TRBV5-6 and J usage is TRBJ2-3, with 13 bases aligning to TRBD2. The CDR3 totals 16 residues. Germline loops: CDR1 SGHDT, CDR2 YYEEEE. In DNA, the CDR3 is TGCGCCAGCAGCCTCGGACTAGCGGGAGTGACAGATACGCAGTATTTT. This codes for CASSLGLAGVTDTQYF.

A few counts support this clonotype. The DNA for the CDR3 is TGCGCCAGCAGACCGGGAGGCACAGATACGCAGTATTTT. This translates into CASRPGGTDTQYF. This chain uses TRBV5-1 with TRBJ2-3, with TRBD2 as a possible D gene (6 bases). The germline V and J ends were trimmed by 5 bases and 1 base, with 8 bases remaining between them. The CDR3 has 13 amino acids. CDR1 is SGHRS, CDR2 YFSETQ, per germline.

The table lists this clonotype with a few counts. J is TRBJ1-1 and V is TRBV12-3 or TRBV12-4; D unclear. V dropped 5 bases and J dropped 1 base, with 8 bases sitting between them. This CDR3 spans 13 amino acids. The CDR3 sequence is CASSMIRNTEAFF. The CDR3 bases are TGTGCCAGCAGTATGATCCGGAACACTGAAGCTTTCTTT.

This clonotype showed up just a few times. V gene TRBV24-1 combines with J gene TRBJ2-3; D gene uncertain. Trimming removed 4 bases from V and 0 bases from J, with 13 bases in between. Germline values: CDR1 KGHDR, CDR2 SFDVKD. The CDR3 totals 16 residues. CDR3 bases: TGTGCCACCAGTGACCCAAGGAATCCTAGCACAGATACGCAGTATTTT. Encoded protein: CATSDPRNPSTDTQYF.

This clonotype is judged medium-sized. This chain uses TRBV19 with TRBJ2-2; D is unclear. This CDR3 is built from 14 residues. V was shortened by 4 bases and J by 0 bases, with 6 bases between the two germline ends. Germline V CDR1 and CDR2: LNHDA, SQIVND (reference sequence). The CDR3: CASSNTANTGELFF. The DNA of the CDR3 is TGTGCCAGTAGTAATACGGCGAACACCGGGGAGCTGTTTTTT. The full variable domain, with the rest looked up from reference TRBV19 and TRBJ2-2, is DGGITQSPKYLFRKEGQNVTLSCEQNLNHDAMYWYRQDPGQGLRLIYYSQIVNDFQKGDIAEGYSVSREKKESFPLTVTSAQKNPTAFYLCASSNTANTGELFFGEGSRLTVL.

The chain carries TRBV5-1 and TRBJ2-7, with D perhaps TRBD1 (6 bases). V was cut by 3 bases and J by 3 bases, with 16 bases left in between. Germline V gene data show CDR1 as SGHRS and CDR2 as YFSETQ. This CDR3 region has 15 residues. The DNA for the CDR3 is TGCGCCAGCAGCTCCGGGACAAAGATCAGCTACGAGCAGTACTTC. Translated: CASSSGTKISYEQYF. Based on the CDR3 plus reference TRBV5-1 and TRBJ2-7, the full variable domain is KAGVTQTPRYLIKTRGQQVTLSCSPISGHRSVSWYQQTPGQGLQFLFEYFSETQRNKGNFPGRFSGRQFSNSRSEMNVSTLELGDSALYLCASSSGTKISYEQYFGPGTRLTVT.

The V and J genes are TRBV6-2 or TRBV6-3 and TRBJ2-2; D might be TRBD1 (6 bases). CDR1 and CDR2 from the germline V gene are MNHEY and SVGEGT. The germline V and J ends were trimmed by 0 bases and 5 bases, with 10 bases remaining between them. The length of the CDR3 is 15 residues. The CDR3 DNA follows: TGTGCCAGCAGTTACTCCCAGGGGCGAACCGGGGAGCTGTTTTTT. Its protein is CASSYSQGRTGELFF.

This clonotype was found a few times. This sequence joins TRBV12-3 or TRBV12-4 and TRBJ1-3; no clear D. V was clipped by 5 bases and J by 2 bases, with 10 bases between them. CDR3 length: 14 amino acids. The CDR3 nucleotides read TGTGCCAGCAGTCATGGGTCGGCTGGAAACACCATATATTTT. Translation gives CASSHGSAGNTIYF.

The rearrangement links TRBV24-1 to TRBJ2-3, with 7 nucleotides matching TRBD2. CDR3 length: 17 amino acids. Looked up from germline, CDR1 is KGHDR and CDR2 is SFDVKD. V was clipped by 3 bases and J by 1 base; unmatched bases: 9. Written as DNA, the CDR3 is TGTGCCACCAGTGATCCCGGGGCGGGGGATGGCACAGATACGCAGTATTTT. Translation: CATSDPGAGDGTDTQYF.

This clonotype was observed a handful of times. The chain links TRBV5-6 to TRBJ2-5; D may be TRBD2 (5 bases). The germline gives CDR1 SGHDT, CDR2 YYEEEE. This CDR3 comprises 15 residues. Trimming shortened V by 2 bases and J by 2 bases, and 13 bases separated the two germline ends. The CDR3 reads CASSLEAVLQETQYF. The CDR3 nucleotides are TGTGCCAGCAGCTTAGAAGCGGTACTACAAGAGACCCAGTACTTC.

DNA for the CDR3: TGTGCCAGCAGCCCCCCTCCCGGCGGAGATACGCAGTATTTT. Translation: CASSPPPGGDTQYF. The gene calls are TRBV7-2 and TRBJ2-3, with no clear D. V was trimmed by 5 bases and J by 5 bases, leaving 14 bases between them. This CDR3 has 14 amino acids. The germline gives CDR1 SGHTA, CDR2 FQGNSA.

This clonotype is deemed medium-sized (0.01 to 0.1%). The chain carries TRBV19 and TRBJ1-5, with D uncertain. The CDR3 is made up of 14 amino acids. Germline V CDR1 and CDR2: LNHDA, SQIVND (reference sequence). Trimming removed 4 bases at V and 2 bases at J, with 9 bases between. The CDR3 region is CASSTGSGNQPQHF. The CDR3 DNA follows: TGTGCCAGTAGTACCGGGTCTGGCAATCAGCCCCAGCATTTT.

In its sample, this clonotype was seen a few times. The rearrangement joins TRBV18 to TRBJ1-6, with no clear D. CDR1 is KGHSH and CDR2 is LQKENI in the germline V gene. This CDR3 comprises 14 residues. Deletions cut 2 bases from V and 10 bases from J, with 12 bases between. CDR3 nucleotides: TGTGCCAGCTCACCAGGCCCGGCTAACTCACCCCTCCACTTT. It yields the protein CASSPGPANSPLHF.